This T cell receptor (beta chain) was sequenced for a study of cytomegalovirus exposure and HLA in healthy donors. Produced via immunoSEQ multiplex PCR; TCRdb's table is partial and in-frame only. The top ten clones hold 0.89% of a sample with 97,000 or so clones, approximately 94% of them seen once. The clonotype originates from a woman in her late teens or twenties in good health and CMV-seronegative. The material sequenced was PBMCs.

CDR3 amino acids: CSVETSDYEQYF. In DNA, the CDR3 is TGCAGCGTTGAAACTAGCGACTACGAGCAGTACTTC. The chain employs TRBV29-1 and TRBJ2-7; TRBD2 matches at 7 bases. With 2 bases clipped from V and 3 bases from J, the junction kept 1 base outside the gene matches. The V gene's germline CDR1 is SQVTM and CDR2 ANQGSEA. The CDR3 has 12 residues.